The 13 T cell receptor beta chains given below trace back to one sample, sequenced in a study of T cell responses to AZD1222 COVID-19 vaccine. This table comes from immunoSEQ multiplex PCR, and its TCRdb copy is limited to in-frame clones, with some not included. The profile shows some 61,000 clones, approximately 84% of them singletons. Here the sequenced sample was peripheral blood, taken on day 0 of AZD1222 vaccination. Every receptor here comes from an adult in good health.

V and J are TRBV5-4 and TRBJ2-7, with D maybe TRBD1 (5 bases). Trimming removed 0 bases from V and 4 bases from J, with 11 bases in between. This CDR3 region has 14 residues. The germline V gene encodes CDR1 SGHNT and CDR2 YYREEE (reference sequence). In nucleotides, the CDR3 is TGTGCCAGCAGCTTGGTAGGGGTAGGGTACGAGCAGTACTTC. Protein sequence: CASSLVGVGYEQYF.

The chain recombines TRBV2 with TRBJ1-3; 7 bases map to TRBD1. J was trimmed by 9 bases and V by 6 bases; bases with no gene match: 5. The CDR3 extends over 12 amino acids. Per the germline V gene, CDR1 is SNHLY and CDR2 is FYNNEI. The CDR3 is CASSQWTGTIYF. In nucleotides, the CDR3 is TGTGCCAGCAGCCAATGGACAGGCACCATATATTTT.

This clone was seen a handful of times. The chain uses TRBV7-9 and TRBJ2-5, with D perhaps TRBD1 or TRBD2 (5 bases each). Germline-derived CDR1 and CDR2 are SEHNR and FQNEAQ (reference sequence). V was trimmed by 5 bases and J by 2 bases, leaving 15 bases between them. The CDR3 is made up of 15 amino acids. The CDR3 DNA reads TGTGCCAGCAGCCCCGGGGAGCGGACACAAGAGACCCAGTACTTC. This sequence encodes CASSPGERTQETQYF.

The chain uses TRBV5-1 and TRBJ2-1; 9 nucleotides agree with TRBD2. The junction had 3 bases not matched to a gene; V was cut back by 4 bases and J by 4 bases. CDR1 and CDR2 (germline): SGHRS, YFSETQ. CDR3 length equals 14 residues. The CDR3 DNA follows: TGCGCCAGCAGCATGGCGGGGGGGTACAATGAGCAGTTCTTC. Translated, it gives CASSMAGGYNEQFF.

This rearrangement joins TRBV25-1 to TRBJ2-1, with D perhaps TRBD2 (6 bases). Germline V lookup: CDR1 MGHDK, CDR2 SYGVNS. This CDR3 is 16 amino acids long. The V end was cut by 0 bases, the J end by 0 bases, with 9 bases between. CDR3 sequence reads: CASSEYFGSSYNEQFF. CDR3 in DNA: TGTGCCAGCAGTGAATATTTCGGGAGCTCCTACAATGAGCAGTTCTTC.

The rearrangement links TRBV3-1 (or the pseudogene TRBV3-2) to TRBJ2-2; unclear D gene. CDR1 and CDR2 (germline): LGHDT, YNNKEL (reference sequence). CDR3 length: 17 residues. The V end was cut by 1 base, the J end by 0 bases, with 12 bases between. CDR3 sequence (DNA): TGTGCCAGCAGCCAAGTTTCCGCGCACTCGAACACCGGGGAGCTGTTTTTT. As protein: CASSQVSAHSNTGELFF.

The genes are TRBV10-3 and TRBJ2-3; no reliable D call. Between the trimmed V and J ends, which lost 6 bases and 3 bases, there was a span of 7 bases. Germline values: CDR1 ENHRY, CDR2 SYGVKD. CDR3 size: 12 residues. CDR3 loop: CAISARTDTQYF. The CDR3 region has the DNA TGTGCCATCAGCGCCCGGACAGATACGCAGTATTTT.

The gene calls are TRBV2 and TRBJ2-5; 8 bases fit TRBD2. The V segment lost 6 bases and the J segment 5 bases; nucleotides outside the gene matches: 11. The CDR3 has 15 amino acids. CDR1 SNHLY and CDR2 FYNNEI come from the germline V gene. In DNA form, the CDR3 reads TGTGCCAGCAGATGGGCGGGGGGCCGCGCGGAGACCCAGTACTTC. Its translation: CASRWAGGRAETQYF.

The chain links TRBV13 to TRBJ2-4, with D possibly TRBD2 on 6 matching bases. The germline CDR1 and CDR2 sequences are PRHDT and FYEKMQ (reference sequence). This CDR3 has 16 amino acids. V shed 3 bases and J shed 0 bases, with 12 bases lying between them. The CDR3 reads CASSFPRREAKNIQYF. In nucleotides, the CDR3 is TGTGCCAGCAGCTTTCCGAGGAGGGAAGCCAAAAACATTCAGTACTTC.

The chain has TRBV19 and TRBJ1-1; 10 positions agree with TRBD1. This CDR3 has 17 amino acids. Germline V CDR1 and CDR2: LNHDA, SQIVND (reference sequence). Losses at the gene ends were 6 bases for V and 1 base for J; bases not matched to a gene: 11. The CDR3 DNA reads as TGTGCCAGTAGAAGACAGGGGGCGGGGGTCGCGAACACTGAAGCTTTCTTT. It translates to CASRRQGAGVANTEAFF.

This chain links TRBV6-4 with TRBJ1-1, with D hard to call. This CDR3 contains 13 residues. From germline, CDR1 is MRHNA and CDR2 SNTAGT. V was shortened by 2 bases and J by 2 bases, with 6 bases between the two germline ends. CDR3 in amino acids: CASSDRSNTEAFF. The CDR3 bases are TGTGCCAGCAGTGACAGGTCAAACACTGAAGCTTTCTTT.

V is TRBV27 and J is TRBJ2-5; D is uncertain. Germline values: CDR1 MNHEY, CDR2 SMNVEV (reference sequence). The length of the CDR3 is 17 residues. V dropped 3 bases and J dropped 0 bases, with 17 bases sitting between them. The CDR3 protein is CASSFWCRGKNQETQYF. DNA for the CDR3: TGTGCCAGCAGTTTTTGGTGTCGAGGTAAGAACCAAGAGACCCAGTACTTC.

The J gene is TRBJ2-7, the V gene TRBV6-5; TRBD2 agrees at 12 bases. The CDR3 contains 15 residues. The germline CDR1 and CDR2 sequences are MNHEY and SVGAGI. V shed 6 bases and J 1 base; nucleotides not matched to a gene: 4. The CDR3 DNA sequence: TGTGCCAGCAGCGAGGGACTAGCGGGTTCCTACGAGCAGTACTTC. Its translation is CASSEGLAGSYEQYF.